This T cell receptor beta chain was identified during a study of CD8 T cells in ankylosing spondylitis. TCRdb redid the calling of the 5' RACE reads with MiXCR, one entry per CDR3 protein. In the table there are a few hundred thousand distinct CDR3 sequences, under 25% of which are singletons. The J segment lost 6 bases and the V segment lost 1 base, leaving 9 bases of the junction unmatched. CDR3 length: 15 amino acids. From germline, CDR1 is DFQATT and CDR2 SNEGSKA (reference sequence). The sample was blood, either unsorted or a sorted T cell fraction (not recorded which). V gene TRBV20-1 combines with J gene TRBJ2-1; 7 positions match TRBD2. The TCR was taken from a female donor with ankylosing spondylitis or in good health (not recorded which). CDR3 loop: CSARGGLAGPNEQFF. The DNA of the CDR3 is TGCAGTGCTAGAGGTGGATTAGCGGGTCCCAATGAGCAGTTCTTC.